This T cell receptor (beta chain) was profiled in a study of blood T cell repertoires in COVID-19. Overall study: The United States, Italy and Spain supplied acute and convalescent COVID-19 samples.

V shed 0 bases and J shed 4 bases, with 16 bases lying between them. Germline V gives CDR1 LNHNV, CDR2 YYDKDF (reference sequence). The CDR3 runs to 16 residues. Original data processing: Reference gene primer amplification yielded estimated nucleated cell counts. Profiling relied on immunoSEQ multiplex PCR, and the TCRdb table lists in-frame clones only, not all of them. V and J calls plus clone size are reproduced from that table; the DNA served to infer D and trimming. Here the sample spans tens of thousands of clones, around 79% being singletons. This clone was found a few times. The clonotype originates from a human donor in a cohort sampled during active COVID-19. The chain couples TRBV15 to TRBJ2-7; possibly TRBD1 for D (6 bases). The sample consisted of peripheral blood. The DNA of the CDR3 is TGTGCCACCAGCAGAGATTACTACCAGGGGACGTACGAGCAGTACTTC. It translates to CATSRDYYQGTYEQYF.